What follows are 26 T cell receptor beta chains derived from one specimen sequenced in a study of Graves' ophthalmopathy and Graves' hyperthyroidism. The TCR beta CDR3 regions underwent amplification from RNA transcripts. The library came from an HTBI-primed first-round RT-PCR and a second-round multiplex PCR. TCRdb redid the calling of the multiplex PCR reads with MiXCR, one entry per CDR3 protein. The table lists approximately 1.2 million distinct CDR3 sequences, 35% to 40% of them singletons. The sample taken for sequencing was peripheral blood or thyroid tissue (not recorded which). The receptors were sampled from an adult man with Graves' hyperthyroidism.

The V and J genes are TRBV15 and TRBJ1-6, with D possibly TRBD1 on 5 matching bases. The CDR3 spans 15 residues. Per the germline V gene, CDR1 is LNHNV and CDR2 is YYDKDF (reference sequence). V was shortened by 1 base and J by 10 bases, with 14 bases between the two germline ends. The CDR3 region is CATSRVAGTRSPLHF. The CDR3 region has the DNA TGTGCCACCAGCAGAGTGGCAGGGACGAGATCACCCCTCCACTTT.

This rearrangement joins TRBV10-1 to TRBJ1-3; D ambiguous. Germline V gene sequence: CDR1 WNHNN, CDR2 SYGVQD (reference sequence). The CDR3 spans 13 residues. Trimming shortened V by 7 bases and J by 8 bases, and 15 bases separated the two germline ends. The CDR3 DNA reads TGCGCCAGCACCTTGGACCTCGGCGACACCATATATTTT. Amino acid sequence: CASTLDLGDTIYF.

This clonotype was picked up many times. J is TRBJ1-1 and V is TRBV4-2; 9 bases match TRBD1. CDR1 and CDR2 from the germline V gene are LGHNA and YNFKEQ. J gave up 6 bases and V 3 bases, and 5 bases lay outside the gene matches. This CDR3 is built from 14 residues. The CDR3 spells CASSHPGQGPEAFF. The CDR3 DNA follows: TGTGCCAGCAGCCATCCGGGACAGGGTCCTGAAGCTTTCTTT.

This clonotype was detected many times. This rearrangement joins TRBV7-9 to TRBJ1-1, with a tentative D call TRBD1 (5 bases). The CDR3 covers 15 residues. V lost 1 base and J lost 5, with 14 bases in between. Per the germline V gene, CDR1 is SEHNR and CDR2 is FQNEAQ (reference sequence). The CDR3 is CASSLDWGWRTEAFF. For the CDR3, the DNA is TGTGCCAGCAGCTTAGATTGGGGGTGGCGAACTGAAGCTTTCTTT.

The CDR3 DNA reads TGTGCCAGCGCACCAGGGAGCGATAATTCACCCCTCCACTTT. Its protein is CASAPGSDNSPLHF. The gene calls are TRBV14 and TRBJ1-6; D is possibly TRBD1 (5 bases). Germline V gives CDR1 SGHDN, CDR2 FVKESK. The V and J ends lost 8 bases and 5 bases respectively, with 13 bases between them. The CDR3 contains 14 residues. Full variable domain (outside the CDR3, taken from reference TRBV14 and TRBJ1-6): EAGVTQFPSHSVIEKGQTVTLRCDPISGHDNLYWYRRVMGKEIKFLLHFVKESKQDESGMPNNRFLAERTGGTYSTLKVQPAELEDSGVYFCASAPGSDNSPLHFGNGTRLTVT.

V is TRBV9 and J is TRBJ1-1; D possibly corresponds to TRBD1 (6 bases). The V end lost 7 bases, the J end lost 8 bases, and 21 bases lay between the germline ends. The CDR3 totals 14 residues. Germline V gene sequence: CDR1 SGDLS, CDR2 YYNGEE. CDR3 loop: CASAYTGRLREAFF. The DNA for the CDR3 is TGTGCCAGCGCATATACAGGGCGGTTAAGGGAAGCTTTCTTT.

The CDR3 sequence is CASTAGTETIEAFF. CDR3 bases: TGTGCCAGTACCGCCGGGACAGAAACTATTGAAGCTTTCTTT. The rearrangement links TRBV19 to TRBJ1-1; 7 bases match TRBD1. Germline values: CDR1 LNHDA, CDR2 SQIVND (reference sequence). After removal of 7 bases from V and 7 bases from J, the junction contained 12 bases not matched to a gene. The CDR3 spans 14 residues. The variable domain in full, completed from reference TRBV19 and TRBJ1-1, reads DGGITQSPKYLFRKEGQNVTLSCEQNLNHDAMYWYRQDPGQGLRLIYYSQIVNDFQKGDIAEGYSVSREKKESFPLTVTSAQKNPTAFYLCASTAGTETIEAFFGQGTRLTVV.

This clonotype was seen ten or more times. The chain uses TRBV29-1 and TRBJ1-2, with TRBD1 identical over 9 bases. V was pared by 7 bases and J by 3 bases, with 6 bases of the junction left unmatched. This CDR3 has 13 residues. The germline V gene has CDR1 SQVTM and CDR2 ANQGSEA. CDR3 loop: CSGGQGGDYGYTF. In DNA, the CDR3 is TGCAGCGGGGGACAGGGCGGAGACTATGGCTACACCTTC.

This rearrangement joins TRBV10-3 to TRBJ2-7; unclear D gene. The CDR3 is 13 amino acids. Germline V gene lookup returns CDR1 ENHRY and CDR2 SYGVKD. With 10 bases removed from V and 1 base from J, the gap between germline ends came to 14 bases. CDR3 nucleotides: TGTGCCACCCAAGCCGACAATTCCTACGAGCAGTACTTC. Its protein product is CATQADNSYEQYF.

The chain combines TRBV20-1 with TRBJ2-3; perhaps TRBD1 as D (7 bases). In germline, CDR1 is DFQATT, CDR2 SNEGSKA (reference sequence). Trimming took off 3 bases at V and 4 bases at J, with 11 bases between the two ends. The CDR3 has 13 amino acids. The CDR3 DNA reads as TGCAGTGCTAGTCAGGGGGGCGCAGATACGCAGTATTTT. This translates into CSASQGGADTQYF.

This clonotype was observed a few times. The chain joins TRBV30 to TRBJ2-5; 7 bases line up with TRBD1. CDR1 and CDR2 from the germline V gene are GTSNPN and SVGIG (reference sequence). The CDR3 is made up of 13 amino acids. The junction had 7 bases not matched to a gene; V was cut back by 2 bases and J by 7 bases. In DNA, the CDR3 is TGTGCCTGGAGTCCCGGGACAGATATGACCCAGTACTTC. Protein product: CAWSPGTDMTQYF.

J is TRBJ2-2 and V is TRBV7-6, with D perhaps matching TRBD1 (6 bases). CDR3 size: 17 residues. The germline V gene encodes CDR1 SGHVS and CDR2 FNYEAQ. V lost 1 base, J lost 2 bases, and 14 bases lay in between. The DNA for the CDR3 is TGTGCCAGCAGCTTAGAACAGGGCATTGATAACACCGGGGAGCTGTTTTTT. This translates into CASSLEQGIDNTGELFF.

This chain uses TRBV15 with TRBJ2-5; no reliable D call. V lost 5 bases to trimming and J lost 1 base, with 8 bases between them. This CDR3 is built from 13 residues. The germline CDR1 and CDR2 sequences are LNHNV and YYDKDF (reference sequence). CDR3: CATSPWVQETQYF. CDR3 sequence (DNA): TGTGCCACCAGCCCTTGGGTCCAAGAGACCCAGTACTTC.

The CDR3 region is CASSRGAACEQYF. The CDR3 bases are TGTGCCAGCTCCCGGGGCGCAGCCTGCGAGCAGTACTTC. The rearrangement links TRBV7-2 to TRBJ2-7; D tentatively reads TRBD1 or TRBD2 (5 bases each). CDR3 size: 13 residues. CDR1 is SGHTA and CDR2 is FQGNSA in the germline V gene. Trimming removed 8 bases from V and 6 bases from J, with 17 bases in between.

This clonotype was seen more than once but under ten times. The chain uses TRBV10-3 and TRBJ2-2; D is unresolved. The CDR3 runs to 11 residues. The germline V gene has CDR1 ENHRY and CDR2 SYGVKD. V gave up 2 bases and J gave up 8 bases, with 3 bases separating them. This CDR3 reads CAISEGGELFF. The CDR3, as DNA: TGTGCCATCAGTGAGGGTGGGGAGCTGTTTTTT.

The V gene is TRBV11-2, the J gene TRBJ2-5; D is ambiguous. The CDR3 has 15 amino acids. Deletions cut 1 base from V and 1 base from J, with 10 bases between. CDR1 is SGHAT, CDR2 FQNNGV, per germline. CDR3 in amino acids: CASSLVLRTQETQYF. The CDR3 bases are TGTGCCAGCAGCTTAGTGCTTCGTACCCAAGAGACCCAGTACTTC.

Note on this clonotype: This clone may be a read error of a much larger clone one base away. J is TRBJ1-5 and V is TRBV6-2 or TRBV6-3; 8 nucleotides match TRBD1. V shed 6 bases and J 4 bases; nucleotides not matched to a gene: 2. The germline CDR1 and CDR2 sequences are MNHEY and SVGEGT. The length of the CDR3 is 13 residues. Here the CDR3 DNA reads TGTGCCAGCAGGTGGGACAGGAATCAGCCCCAGCATTTT. It encodes CASRWDRNQPQHF.

Ten or more counts support this clonotype. The chain's CDR3 is CASSFTGAYEQYF. Written as DNA, the CDR3 is TGTGCCAGCAGTTTCACAGGGGCCTACGAGCAGTACTTC. The genes are TRBV6-6 and TRBJ2-7, with 7 positions matching TRBD1. Germline loops: CDR1 MNHNY, CDR2 SVGAGI (reference sequence). This CDR3 comprises 13 residues. With V trimmed by 4 bases and J by 2 bases, 2 bases remained unmatched.

The chain carries TRBV10-3 and TRBJ2-5; 11 bases are shared with TRBD1. J was trimmed by 5 bases and V by 10 bases; bases with no gene match: 9. The germline V gene encodes CDR1 ENHRY and CDR2 SYGVKD. The CDR3 covers 14 residues. The CDR3 region is CASITRDRGETQYF. The CDR3 DNA is TGTGCCAGCATTACGAGGGACAGGGGGGAGACCCAGTACTTC.

The V and J genes are TRBV6-2 or TRBV6-3 and TRBJ1-5, with D unresolved. Trimming stripped 5 bases from V and 12 bases from J, with 2 bases between. CDR3 length: 8 residues. Germline-derived CDR1 and CDR2 are MNHEY and SVGEGT. In nucleotides, the CDR3 is TGTGCCAGCAGTCACCAGCATTTT. It is translated as CASSHQHF.

This chain joins TRBV3-1 and TRBJ2-2, with D unresolved. The CDR3 has 11 residues. Germline loops: CDR1 LGHDT, CDR2 YNNKEL (reference sequence). Deletions cut 4 bases from V and 8 bases from J, with 5 bases between. CDR3 DNA sequence: TGTGCCAGCAGCCTCTGGGGGGAGCTGTTTTTT. Translating it yields CASSLWGELFF.

The chain employs TRBV7-9 and TRBJ1-3; 8 nucleotides line up with TRBD1. CDR3 length: 15 residues. Losses at the gene ends were 5 bases for V and 8 bases for J; bases not matched to a gene: 11. Germline lookup yields CDR1 SEHNR and CDR2 FQNEAQ (reference sequence). CDR3 in DNA: TGTGCCAGCAGCCCCTCGGACAGGGCGGGGGACACCATATATTTT. Translating it yields CASSPSDRAGDTIYF.

The V call is TRBV25-1, the J call TRBJ2-5; D is possibly TRBD2 (6 bases). Looked up from germline, CDR1 is MGHDK and CDR2 is SYGVNS. V lost 7 bases to trimming and J lost 4 bases, with 19 bases between them. The CDR3 sequence is 15 residues long. In DNA form, the CDR3 reads TGTGCCAGCACTCCCCCCCGGGGGATGGGAGAGACCCAGTACTTC. Translation: CASTPPRGMGETQYF.

This chain connects TRBV6-1 to TRBJ2-7; a possible D gene is TRBD1 (5 bases). V was cut by 6 bases and J by 2 bases, with 17 bases left in between. CDR1 MNHNS and CDR2 SASEGT come from the germline V gene. The CDR3 has 15 residues. CDR3 nucleotides: TGTGCCAGCAGAACAGGCGGAAAAACAACCTACGAGCAGTACTTC. Translation: CASRTGGKTTYEQYF.

The V call is TRBV7-9, the J call TRBJ2-6, with 11 bases matching TRBD2. With V trimmed by 7 bases and J by 0 bases, 14 bases remained unmatched. This CDR3 has 20 residues. Germline values: CDR1 SEHNR, CDR2 FQNEAQ (reference sequence). The CDR3 DNA sequence: TGTGCCAGCACCCTTAGCGGGAGGGCAGGGCACGTCTCTGGGGCCAACGTCCTGACTTTC. Its translation: CASTLSGRAGHVSGANVLTF.

The sample holds many counts of this clonotype. This chain connects TRBV12-3 or TRBV12-4 to TRBJ1-5; the match to TRBD1 covers 7 bases. The CDR3 extends over 13 amino acids. The junction had 2 bases not matched to a gene; V was cut back by 5 bases and J by 4 bases. Here the CDR3 DNA reads TGTGCCAGCAGTGCCAGGGGGAATCAGCCCCAGCATTTT. Its translation: CASSARGNQPQHF.